A single sample gave rise to the 26 T cell receptor beta chains below, sequenced in a study of PD-L1 blockade in urothelial cancer. Sequencing was performed with immunoSEQ multiplex PCR; in TCRdb, only in-frame clones are kept and a portion is missing. The sample has some 71,000 clones; roughly nine tenths are singletons. The source was PBMCs, collected around atezolizumab (anti-PD-L1) treatment. The receptor set was obtained from a man between 60 and 75 years old with urothelial cancer.

V gene TRBV5-1 combines with J gene TRBJ2-5; tentative D call: TRBD1 (5 bases). Trimming stripped 2 bases from V and 2 bases from J, with 13 bases between. CDR1 and CDR2 (germline): SGHRS, YFSETQ. The CDR3 is made up of 15 amino acids. The CDR3 sequence is CASSLRWGRQETQYF. CDR3 DNA sequence: TGCGCCAGCAGCTTAAGATGGGGCAGACAAGAGACCCAGTACTTC.

The chain is built from TRBV6-1 and TRBJ1-2, with D perhaps matching TRBD1 (5 bases). CDR3 size: 16 residues. Trimming shortened V by 3 bases and J by 0 bases, and 14 bases separated the two germline ends. Germline assignment: CDR1 MNHNS and CDR2 SASEGT. Written as DNA, the CDR3 is TGTGCCAGCAGTGATTTGGGGGGGTACTCTAACTATGGCTACACCTTC. Amino acids: CASSDLGGYSNYGYTF.

The chain joins TRBV9 to TRBJ2-3; D is possibly TRBD1 (6 bases). The germline gives CDR1 SGDLS, CDR2 YYNGEE. The CDR3 covers 15 residues. V lost 1 base and J lost 2, with 11 bases in between. The CDR3 loop reads CASSVKQGLTDTQYF. As DNA, the CDR3 is TGTGCCAGCAGCGTAAAACAGGGTCTCACAGATACGCAGTATTTT. Drawing the rest from reference TRBV9 and TRBJ2-3, the complete variable domain is DSGVTQTPKHLITATGQRVTLRCSPRSGDLSVYWYQQSLDQGLQFLIQYYNGEERAKGNILERFSAQQFPDLHSELNLSSLELGDSALYFCASSVKQGLTDTQYFGPGTRLTVL.

The chain employs TRBV7-8 and TRBJ2-1; 7 bases align to TRBD1. There are 14 residues in the CDR3. With 5 bases clipped from V and 3 bases from J, the junction kept 4 bases outside the gene matches. The germline V gene has CDR1 SGHVS and CDR2 FQNEAQ. The CDR3 loop is CASSRDSHYNEQFF. CDR3 coding DNA: TGTGCCAGCAGCCGGGACAGCCACTACAATGAGCAGTTCTTC. Together with reference TRBV7-8 and TRBJ2-1, the CDR3 gives the full variable domain: GAGVSQSPRYKVAKRGQDVALRCDPISGHVSLFWYQQALGQGPEFLTYFQNEAQLDKSGLPSDRFFAERPEGSVSTLKIQRTQQEDSAVYLCASSRDSHYNEQFFGPGTRLTVL.

J is TRBJ2-7 and V is TRBV7-9; D possibly corresponds to TRBD2 (5 bases). Germline V gene lookup returns CDR1 SEHNR and CDR2 FQNEAQ (reference sequence). The CDR3 extends over 14 amino acids. With 5 bases removed from V and 5 bases from J, the gap between germline ends came to 16 bases. The CDR3 DNA reads TGTGCCAGCAGCCTCGGACTCGGCCCCAACGAGCAGTACTTC. Its protein is CASSLGLGPNEQYF.

The chain recombines TRBV9 with TRBJ1-1, with TRBD1 as a possible D gene (5 bases). Germline V gene sequence: CDR1 SGDLS, CDR2 YYNGEE. V was cut by 3 bases and J by 0 bases, with 12 bases left in between. This CDR3 comprises 15 residues. DNA for the CDR3: TGTGCCAGCAGCGCCCAGGGTTCCATGAACACTGAAGCTTTCTTT. This sequence encodes CASSAQGSMNTEAFF.

The chain joins TRBV19 to TRBJ2-7; the match to TRBD2 covers 8 bases. The CDR3 runs to 16 residues. After removal of 3 bases from V and 1 base from J, the junction contained 8 bases not matched to a gene. Germline V gives CDR1 LNHDA, CDR2 SQIVND (reference sequence). CDR3 amino acids: CASSIGTAGASYEQYF. CDR3 sequence (DNA): TGTGCCAGTAGTATTGGCACAGCGGGAGCGTCCTACGAGCAGTACTTC.

The chain combines TRBV7-9 with TRBJ2-2; 7 bases agree with TRBD2. The V gene end was trimmed by 6 bases and the J gene end by 0 bases; junction bases not matched to a gene: 10. Looked up from germline, CDR1 is SEHNR and CDR2 is FQNEAQ (reference sequence). The CDR3 loop spans 17 amino acids. DNA for the CDR3: TGTGCCAGCAGTTCGATTGTCGGGGGGACGAACACCGGGGAGCTGTTTTTT. Translating it yields CASSSIVGGTNTGELFF.

The genes are TRBV6-5 and TRBJ1-4; the D gene is possibly TRBD1 (6 bases). Trimming took 6 bases from V and 5 from J, leaving 10 bases between them. CDR1 and CDR2 (germline): MNHEY, SVGAGI. CDR3 size: 13 residues. The CDR3 coding sequence is TGTGCCAGCAGGCGGACAGTAAATGAAAAACTGTTTTTT. Translation: CASRRTVNEKLFF.

This clone has just one count. The CDR3 DNA is TGTGCCAGCAGCTTCCGGGGGGGCTACGAGCAGTACTTC. It specifies CASSFRGGYEQYF. The V gene is TRBV7-2, the J gene TRBJ2-7; 8 bases line up with TRBD2. J gave up 3 bases and V 3 bases, and 1 base lay outside the gene matches. Germline V gene sequence: CDR1 SGHTA, CDR2 FQGNSA. The CDR3 is made up of 13 amino acids.

The chain links TRBV4-1 to TRBJ2-1, with TRBD2 matching over 9 bases. Trimming cost V 1 base and J 7 bases; bases outside gene matches: 5. The CDR3 totals 15 residues. Germline values: CDR1 MGHRA, CDR2 YSYEKL. The CDR3 loop reads CASSQVSGSRNEQFF. In nucleotides, the CDR3 is TGCGCCAGCAGCCAAGTTAGCGGGAGTAGGAATGAGCAGTTCTTC.

The CDR3 DNA reads TGCACCAGCAGCCAAGATGGCGGGCGCTCCTACAATGAGCAGTTCTTC. Translation gives CTSSQDGGRSYNEQFF. V gene TRBV1 combines with J gene TRBJ2-1; the table's TRBD2 call for D was not verified on the DNA. TRBV1 is a listed pseudogene. The CDR3 sequence is 16 residues long.

The V call is TRBV6-5, the J call TRBJ1-4, with 9 bases fitting TRBD1. Germline CDR1 is MNHEY and CDR2 is SVGAGI. This CDR3 has 15 residues. J gave up 7 bases and V 0 bases, and 3 bases lay outside the gene matches. The CDR3 sequence: CASSYSTGGSEKLFF. CDR3 sequence (DNA): TGTGCCAGCAGTTACTCGACAGGGGGGAGTGAAAAACTGTTTTTT.

The chain uses TRBV6-5 and TRBJ2-2; maybe TRBD2 (5 bases). The CDR3 is 15 amino acids. Trimming left V 2 bases short and J 1 base short, with 8 bases between. Per germline, CDR1 MNHEY and CDR2 SVGAGI. The CDR3, as DNA: TGTGCCAGCAGTTACGAGGGTCAGAACACCGGGGAGCTGTTTTTT. Translated: CASSYEGQNTGELFF.

The V call is TRBV11-2, the J call TRBJ1-6; no clear D gene. From germline, CDR1 is SGHAT and CDR2 FQNNGV. V lost 8 bases to trimming and J lost 7 bases, with 12 bases between them. The CDR3 is 13 residues long. As DNA, the CDR3 is TGTGCCAGCGCTCGAGGAGGGAATTCACCCCTCCACTTT. This codes for CASARGGNSPLHF.

This clone was detected once. V and J are TRBV10-3 and TRBJ2-1; weak D call: TRBD2 (7 bases). CDR1 ENHRY and CDR2 SYGVKD come from the germline V gene. V lost 1 base and J lost 8, with 15 bases in between. The CDR3 covers 15 residues. The CDR3 DNA reads TGTGCCATCAGTGAGTGGGGCGGGGGCGGTGATGAGCAGTTCTTC. It yields the protein CAISEWGGGGDEQFF.

The V and J genes are TRBV15 and TRBJ2-5; 9 bases fit TRBD1. The CDR3 length is 15 residues. The V and J ends lost 4 bases and 5 bases, in that order; junction bases with no gene match: 8. Germline values: CDR1 LNHNV, CDR2 YYDKDF (reference sequence). This CDR3 reads CATSINRGPMETQYF. DNA for the CDR3: TGTGCCACCAGCATTAACAGGGGGCCTATGGAGACCCAGTACTTC.

J is TRBJ1-1 and V is TRBV6-5, with a weak D call TRBD1 (6 bases). Germline values: CDR1 MNHEY, CDR2 SVGAGI. CDR3 length: 14 residues. Trimming took off 4 bases at V and 0 bases at J, with 9 bases between the two ends. CDR3: CASSWTVMNTEAFF. In DNA, the CDR3 is TGTGCCAGCAGTTGGACAGTTATGAACACTGAAGCTTTCTTT.

This rearrangement joins TRBV19 to TRBJ1-5, with 7 bases aligning to TRBD1. The CDR3 consists of 15 residues. Germline CDR1 LNHDA, CDR2 SQIVND (reference sequence). With V trimmed by 4 bases and J by 2 bases, 5 bases remained unmatched. The CDR3 loop is CASSNLDRRNQPQHF. The CDR3 DNA reads as TGTGCCAGTAGTAACTTGGACAGGCGCAATCAGCCCCAGCATTTT.

V usage is TRBV5-6 and J usage is TRBJ2-6; tentatively, D is TRBD1 (6 bases). V lost 4 bases, J lost 2 bases, and 10 bases lay in between. CDR3 length: 15 amino acids. Germline assignment: CDR1 SGHDT and CDR2 YYEEEE. As DNA, the CDR3 is TGTGCCAGCAGCCCCTACAGGGCTGGGGCCAACGTCCTGACTTTC. As protein: CASSPYRAGANVLTF.

The chain carries TRBV23-1 and TRBJ1-2; D unresolved. TRBV23-1 is known as an ORF, though its function is uncertain. This CDR3 spans 15 amino acids. Trimming shortened V by 6 bases and J by 1 base, and 15 bases separated the two germline ends. The CDR3 DNA reads as TGCGCCAGCAGGCCTCCCGGGGTAGGTAACTATGGCTACACCTTC. Translating gives CASRPPGVGNYGYTF.

As DNA, the CDR3 is TGTGCCGGGGGACATCCTTCCCAAGAGACCCAGTACTTC. This codes for CAGGHPSQETQYF. The chain carries TRBV6-5 and TRBJ2-5, with D possibly matching TRBD1 (6 bases). Trimming took off 11 bases at V and 1 base at J, with 14 bases between the two ends. The length of the CDR3 is 13 residues. Germline CDR1 reads MNHEY; CDR2 reads SVGAGI.

The chain couples TRBV7-8 to TRBJ1-4; possible D gene TRBD1, 5 bases. The CDR3 covers 15 residues. V lost 5 bases, J lost 3 bases, and 13 bases lay in between. Germline loops: CDR1 SGHVS, CDR2 FQNEAQ. The CDR3 DNA reads TGTGCCAGCAGCCCAACTACAGGTTCTAATGAAAAACTGTTTTTT. This sequence encodes CASSPTTGSNEKLFF. Together with reference TRBV7-8 and TRBJ1-4, the CDR3 gives the full variable domain: GAGVSQSPRYKVAKRGQDVALRCDPISGHVSLFWYQQALGQGPEFLTYFQNEAQLDKSGLPSDRFFAERPEGSVSTLKIQRTQQEDSAVYLCASSPTTGSNEKLFFGSGTQLSVL.

This clone was counted a few times. V gene TRBV4-1 combines with J gene TRBJ2-7; TRBD1 matches at 7 bases. Losses at the gene ends were 3 bases for V and 6 bases for J; bases not matched to a gene: 5. Germline V CDR1 and CDR2: MGHRA, YSYEKL. The CDR3 has 13 residues. Here the CDR3 DNA reads TGCGCCAGCAGCCACGACAGGGTAGGCGAGCAGTACTTC. Encoded protein: CASSHDRVGEQYF.

The gene calls are TRBV27 and TRBJ1-1; 8 bases agree with TRBD1. V was clipped by 5 bases and J by 4 bases; unmatched bases: 12. The CDR3 consists of 16 residues. CDR1 and CDR2 from the germline V gene are MNHEY and SMNVEV (reference sequence). CDR3: CASSPGLGQALTEAFF. In nucleotides, the CDR3 is TGTGCCAGCAGTCCTGGCCTGGGACAGGCGCTCACTGAAGCTTTCTTT.

This clone occurred once. This rearrangement joins TRBV6-6 to TRBJ2-1; the match to TRBD2 covers 10 bases. After removal of 7 bases from V and 7 bases from J, the junction contained 4 bases not matched to a gene. The V gene's germline CDR1 is MNHNY and CDR2 SVGAGI (reference sequence). This CDR3 is 13 amino acids long. CDR3 sequence (DNA): TGTGCCAGCAAGTTGACTAGCGGGAATGAGCAGTTCTTC. Its translation is CASKLTSGNEQFF.